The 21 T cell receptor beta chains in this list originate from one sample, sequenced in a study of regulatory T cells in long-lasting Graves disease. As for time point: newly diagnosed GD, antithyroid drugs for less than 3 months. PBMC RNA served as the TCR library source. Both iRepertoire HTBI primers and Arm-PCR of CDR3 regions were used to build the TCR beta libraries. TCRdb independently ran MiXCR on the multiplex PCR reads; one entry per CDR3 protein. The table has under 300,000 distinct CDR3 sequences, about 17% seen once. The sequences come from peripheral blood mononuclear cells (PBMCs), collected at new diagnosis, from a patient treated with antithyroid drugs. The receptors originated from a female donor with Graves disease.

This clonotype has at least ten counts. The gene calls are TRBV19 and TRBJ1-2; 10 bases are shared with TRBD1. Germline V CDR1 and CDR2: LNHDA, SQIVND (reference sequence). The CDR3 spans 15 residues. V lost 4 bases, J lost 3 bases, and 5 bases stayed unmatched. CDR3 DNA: TGTGCCAGTAGTAGGGACAGGGGCTCGGACTATGGCTACACCTTC. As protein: CASSRDRGSDYGYTF.

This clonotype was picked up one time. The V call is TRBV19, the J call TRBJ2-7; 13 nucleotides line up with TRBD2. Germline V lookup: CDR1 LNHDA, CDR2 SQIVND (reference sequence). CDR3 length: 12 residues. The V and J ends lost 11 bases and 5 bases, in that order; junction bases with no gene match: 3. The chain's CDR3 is CAAGTSGNEQYF. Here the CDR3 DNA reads TGTGCCGCCGGGACTAGCGGGAACGAGCAGTACTTC.

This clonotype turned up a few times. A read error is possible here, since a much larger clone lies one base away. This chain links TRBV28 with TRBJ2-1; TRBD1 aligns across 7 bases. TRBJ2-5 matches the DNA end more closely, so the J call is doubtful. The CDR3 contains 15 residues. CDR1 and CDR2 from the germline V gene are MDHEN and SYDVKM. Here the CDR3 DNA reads TGTGCCAGCAGTCCCTCCCTGGGACAGTGGGAGACCCAGTACTTC. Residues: CASSPSLGQWETQYF.

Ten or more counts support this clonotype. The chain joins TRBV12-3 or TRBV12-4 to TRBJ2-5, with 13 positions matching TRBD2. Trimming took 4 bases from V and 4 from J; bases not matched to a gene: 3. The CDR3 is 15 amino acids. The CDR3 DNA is TGTGCCAGCAGTTCCCGGACTAGCGGGAGAGAGACCCAGTACTTC. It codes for CASSSRTSGRETQYF.

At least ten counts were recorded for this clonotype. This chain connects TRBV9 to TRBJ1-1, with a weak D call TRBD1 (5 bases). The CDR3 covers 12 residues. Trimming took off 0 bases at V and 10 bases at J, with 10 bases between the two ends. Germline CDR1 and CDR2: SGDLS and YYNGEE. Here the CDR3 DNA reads TGTGCCAGCAGCGTAGTCACGGGGGGAGCTTTCTTT. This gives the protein CASSVVTGGAFF.

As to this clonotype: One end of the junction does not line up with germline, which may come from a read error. The CDR3 nucleotides are TGTGCCAGCTCCTCGACTCCTAGCATAGATACGCAGTATTTT. As protein: CASSSTPSIDTQYF. The gene calls are TRBV18 and TRBJ2-3, with D tentatively TRBD2 (5 bases). This CDR3 is built from 14 residues. CDR1 is KGHSH, CDR2 LQKENI, per germline.

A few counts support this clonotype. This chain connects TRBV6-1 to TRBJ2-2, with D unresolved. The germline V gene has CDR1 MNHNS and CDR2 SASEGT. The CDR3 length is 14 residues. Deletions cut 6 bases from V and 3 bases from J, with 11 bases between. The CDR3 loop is CASRALIYTGELFF. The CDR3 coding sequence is TGTGCCAGCAGGGCACTGATATACACCGGGGAGCTGTTTTTT.

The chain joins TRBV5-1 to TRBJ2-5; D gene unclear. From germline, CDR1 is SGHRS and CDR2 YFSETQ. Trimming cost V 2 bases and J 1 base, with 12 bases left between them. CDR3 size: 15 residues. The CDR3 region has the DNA TGCGCCAGCAGCTTCCTCGACGGCAGCCAAGAGACCCAGTACTTC. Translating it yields CASSFLDGSQETQYF.

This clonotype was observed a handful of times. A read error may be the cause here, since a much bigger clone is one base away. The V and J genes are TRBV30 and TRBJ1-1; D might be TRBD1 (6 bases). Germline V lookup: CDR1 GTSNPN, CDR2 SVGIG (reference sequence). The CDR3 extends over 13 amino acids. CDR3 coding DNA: TGTGCCCGGAACAGGGTCGGAAACACTGAAGCTTCCTTT. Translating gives CARNRVGNTEASF.

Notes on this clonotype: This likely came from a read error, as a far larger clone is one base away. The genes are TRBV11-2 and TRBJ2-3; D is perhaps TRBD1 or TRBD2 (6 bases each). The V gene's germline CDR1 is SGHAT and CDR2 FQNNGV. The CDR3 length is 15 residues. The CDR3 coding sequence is TGTGCCAGCAGCTTAGGAGTCGGGGGCTACAATGAGCAGTCCTTC. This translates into CASSLGVGGYNEQSF.

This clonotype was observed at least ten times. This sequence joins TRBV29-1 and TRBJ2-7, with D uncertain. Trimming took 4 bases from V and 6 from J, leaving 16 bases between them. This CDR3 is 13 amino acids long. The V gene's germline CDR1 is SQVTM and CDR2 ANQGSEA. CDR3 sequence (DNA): TGCAGCGTTGGCCGACGGTTTGAACCCGAGCAGTACTTC. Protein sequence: CSVGRRFEPEQYF.

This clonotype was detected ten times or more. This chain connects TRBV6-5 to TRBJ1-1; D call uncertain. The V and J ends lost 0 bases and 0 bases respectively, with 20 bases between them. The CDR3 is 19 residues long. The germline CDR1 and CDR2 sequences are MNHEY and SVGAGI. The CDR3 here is CASSYSLKSDPHMNTEAFF. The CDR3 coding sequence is TGTGCCAGCAGTTACTCGTTAAAAAGCGACCCACATATGAACACTGAAGCTTTCTTT.

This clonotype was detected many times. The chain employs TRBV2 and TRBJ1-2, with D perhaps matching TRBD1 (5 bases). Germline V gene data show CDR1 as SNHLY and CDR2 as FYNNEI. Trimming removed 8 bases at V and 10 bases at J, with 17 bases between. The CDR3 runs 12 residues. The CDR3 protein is CASSQTGGVYTF. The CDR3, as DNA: TGTGCCAGCTCTCAGACGGGGGGAGTCTACACCTTC.

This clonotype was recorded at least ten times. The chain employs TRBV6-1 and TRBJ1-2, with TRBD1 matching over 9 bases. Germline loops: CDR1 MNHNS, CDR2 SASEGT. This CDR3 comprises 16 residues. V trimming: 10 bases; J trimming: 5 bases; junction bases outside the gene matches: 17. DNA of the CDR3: TGTGCCACCCATCGGACCGGGACAGGGACCACTTATGGCTACACCTTC. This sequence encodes CATHRTGTGTTYGYTF.

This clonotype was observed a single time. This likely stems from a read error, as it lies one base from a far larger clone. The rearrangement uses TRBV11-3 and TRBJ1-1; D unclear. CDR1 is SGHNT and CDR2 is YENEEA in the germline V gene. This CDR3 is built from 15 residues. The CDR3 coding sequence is TGTGCCAGCAGCCCAAGTTCGTTAGAGAACACTGGAGCTTTCTTT. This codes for CASSPSSLENTGAFF.

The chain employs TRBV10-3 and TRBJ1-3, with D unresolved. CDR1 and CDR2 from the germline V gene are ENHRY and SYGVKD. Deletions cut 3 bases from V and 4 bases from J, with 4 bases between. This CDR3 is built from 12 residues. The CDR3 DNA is TGTGCCATCAGTGACGGGGGAAACACCATATATTTT. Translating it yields CAISDGGNTIYF.

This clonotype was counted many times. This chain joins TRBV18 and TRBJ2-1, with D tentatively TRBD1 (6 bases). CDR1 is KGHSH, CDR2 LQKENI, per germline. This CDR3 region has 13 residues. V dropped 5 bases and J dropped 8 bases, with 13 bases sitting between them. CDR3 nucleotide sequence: TGTGCCAGCTCAGCGAGGAACAGGGATGAGCAGTTCTTC. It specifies CASSARNRDEQFF.

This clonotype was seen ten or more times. The CDR3 DNA follows: TGTGCCAGCAGTCTTCTAGCGGGAGACTACGAGCAGTACTTC. Translation: CASSLLAGDYEQYF. The chain combines TRBV12-3 or TRBV12-4 with TRBJ2-7, with TRBD2 matching 10 bases. The CDR3 spans 14 residues. The junction had 4 bases not matched to a gene; V was cut back by 5 bases and J by 3 bases.

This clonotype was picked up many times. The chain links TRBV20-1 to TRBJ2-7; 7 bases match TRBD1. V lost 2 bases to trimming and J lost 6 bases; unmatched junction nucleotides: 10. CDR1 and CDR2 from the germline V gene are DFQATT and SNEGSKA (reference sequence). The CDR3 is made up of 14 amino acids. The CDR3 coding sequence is TGCAGTGCTAGACCAGGACAGGACCTACCCGAGCAGTACTTC. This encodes CSARPGQDLPEQYF.

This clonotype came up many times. The CDR3 reads CASSEADTLSSYNSPLHF. The CDR3 DNA follows: TGTGCCAGCAGTGAAGCGGACACCTTGAGCTCCTATAATTCACCCCTCCACTTT. The V call is TRBV6-1, the J call TRBJ1-6; D is perhaps TRBD1 (5 bases). The length of the CDR3 is 18 residues. Trimming pared 0 bases from V and 0 bases from J, leaving 12 bases between. CDR1 and CDR2 from the germline V gene are MNHNS and SASEGT.

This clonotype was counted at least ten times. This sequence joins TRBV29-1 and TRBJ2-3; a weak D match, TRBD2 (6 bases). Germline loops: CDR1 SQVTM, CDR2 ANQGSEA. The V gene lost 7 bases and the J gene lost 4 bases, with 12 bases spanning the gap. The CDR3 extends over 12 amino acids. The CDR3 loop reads CSGVGGADTQYF. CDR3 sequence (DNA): TGCAGCGGAGTGGGAGGAGCAGATACGCAGTATTTT.